Each of the 19 T cell receptor beta chains below was sequenced from the same sample in a study of control samples from healthy donors and cancer patients. Measured with immunoSEQ multiplex PCR; TCRdb has only the in-frame clones, and not every one. This sample has some 140,000 clones, with 80% to 95% found just once. The sample was blood. These receptors came from a man under 40 in good health.

This rearrangement joins TRBV29-1 to TRBJ2-3; 13 bases match TRBD2. CDR3 length: 16 amino acids. V trimming: 7 bases; J trimming: 1 base; junction bases outside the gene matches: 8. Germline-derived CDR1 and CDR2 are SQVTM and ANQGSEA. The CDR3 protein is CSASTSGRPRTDTQYF. The CDR3 nucleotides are TGCAGCGCCTCGACTAGCGGGAGGCCACGCACAGATACGCAGTATTTT.

The rearrangement links TRBV19 to TRBJ2-1, with TRBD2 matching 9 bases. The CDR3 is made up of 15 amino acids. V was clipped by 6 bases and J by 1 base; unmatched bases: 4. CDR1 is LNHDA, CDR2 SQIVND, per germline (reference sequence). The CDR3 spells CASRVSGRSYNEQFF. In DNA, the CDR3 is TGTGCCAGTAGGGTAAGCGGGAGGTCCTACAATGAGCAGTTCTTC. The full variable domain, its missing parts supplied by reference TRBV19 and TRBJ2-1, is DGGITQSPKYLFRKEGQNVTLSCEQNLNHDAMYWYRQDPGQGLRLIYYSQIVNDFQKGDIAEGYSVSREKKESFPLTVTSAQKNPTAFYLCASRVSGRSYNEQFFGPGTRLTVL.

The V gene is TRBV9, the J gene TRBJ1-1, with 9 bases lining up with TRBD1. Trimming at V came to 3 bases and at J to 5 bases, leaving 11 bases not matched to a gene. Germline lookup yields CDR1 SGDLS and CDR2 YYNGEE. CDR3 size: 16 residues. The CDR3 sequence: CASSATDRGSLTEAFF. The DNA for the CDR3 is TGTGCCAGCAGCGCTACGGACAGGGGAAGTCTGACTGAAGCTTTCTTT.

The V call is TRBV6-2 or TRBV6-3, the J call TRBJ1-1, with TRBD1 identical over 7 bases. In germline, CDR1 is MNHEY, CDR2 SVGEGT. This CDR3 comprises 13 residues. The trim removed 6 bases at V and 2 bases at J, leaving 3 bases unmatched. Written as DNA, the CDR3 is TGTGCCAGCAGCCGACAGGGTAACACTGAAGCTTTCTTT. Amino acid sequence: CASSRQGNTEAFF.

J is TRBJ2-1 and V is TRBV20-1; no definite D call. There are 11 residues in the CDR3. Trimming shortened V by 2 bases and J by 8 bases, and 7 bases separated the two germline ends. Germline CDR1 DFQATT, CDR2 SNEGSKA (reference sequence). The CDR3: CSARTRYEQFF. The DNA for the CDR3 is TGCAGTGCTAGAACCCGGTATGAGCAGTTCTTC.

This rearrangement joins TRBV10-3 to TRBJ2-5, with D possibly called TRBD1 or TRBD2 (6 bases each). CDR1 ENHRY and CDR2 SYGVKD come from the germline V gene. This CDR3 spans 17 amino acids. V lost 0 bases to trimming and J lost 2 bases, with 16 bases between them. CDR3 protein: CAISESGGGRSQETQYF. In nucleotides, the CDR3 is TGTGCCATCAGTGAGTCCGGAGGGGGGCGTTCTCAAGAGACCCAGTACTTC.

V gene TRBV28 combines with J gene TRBJ2-2, with D perhaps being TRBD1 or TRBD2 (5 bases each). There are 15 residues in the CDR3. Germline V gives CDR1 MDHEN, CDR2 SYDVKM. Trimming removed 2 bases at V and 4 bases at J, with 11 bases between. For the CDR3, the DNA is TGTGCCAGCAGTTTAGGGGGAGTCCGCACCGGGGAGCTGTTTTTT. Its translation: CASSLGGVRTGELFF.

The chain links TRBV30 to TRBJ1-4; no clear D gene. The CDR3 has 15 amino acids. Trimming cost V 3 bases and J 0 bases, with 11 bases left between them. Germline V lookup: CDR1 GTSNPN, CDR2 SVGIG (reference sequence). The DNA of the CDR3 is TGTGCCTGGAGAAAGACATTCGCAACTAATGAAAAACTGTTTTTT. This encodes CAWRKTFATNEKLFF.

The V gene is TRBV21-1, the J gene TRBJ2-1. TRBV21-1 is deemed a pseudogene. The CDR3 sequence is 15 residues long. The CDR3 coding sequence is TGTGCCAGCAGCAAAGTGGATGGATACTACAATGAGCAGTTCTTC. Protein product: CASSKVDGYYNEQFF.

The chain couples TRBV18 to TRBJ1-5, with D perhaps matching TRBD1 (6 bases). Deletions cut 4 bases from V and 1 base from J, with 11 bases between. The length of the CDR3 is 15 residues. Germline V gene lookup returns CDR1 KGHSH and CDR2 LQKENI. Here the CDR3 reads CASSHRDGSNQPQHF. CDR3 DNA sequence: TGTGCCAGCTCACACAGGGACGGGAGCAATCAGCCCCAGCATTTT.

About this clone: A junction boundary mismatches the germline segment, possibly from a read error. The gene calls are TRBV7-7 and TRBJ2-5; 7 nucleotides align to TRBD2. The CDR3 is made up of 15 amino acids. CDR1 and CDR2 from the germline V gene are SSHAT and FNYEAQ (reference sequence). The CDR3 region is CASSLARGSGETQYF. CDR3 nucleotides: TGTGCTAGCAGCTTAGCCCGAGGTAGCGGGGAGACCCAGTACTTC.

The chain uses TRBV27 and TRBJ2-3, with TRBD1 matching over 7 bases. Germline CDR1 reads MNHEY; CDR2 reads SMNVEV (reference sequence). The CDR3 consists of 14 residues. J lost 4 bases, V lost 8 bases, and 9 bases had no gene match. The CDR3 bases are TGTGCCAGCGCAAAAGACAGGGTTTCAGATACGCAGTATTTT. Its translation is CASAKDRVSDTQYF.

This chain connects TRBV6-4 to TRBJ2-3; TRBD2 is a possible D gene (5 bases). This CDR3 is 14 amino acids long. The V and J ends lost 3 bases and 2 bases respectively, with 9 bases between them. Germline CDR1 MRHNA, CDR2 SNTAGT. CDR3 nucleotides: TGTGCCAGCAGTGAGGATCGGGACACAGATACGCAGTATTTT. It codes for CASSEDRDTDTQYF.

This clone has ten or more counts. The CDR3 bases are TGCGCCAGCAGCCAAACCATTCCTACTAGCGGCTCCTACAATGAGCAGTTCTTC. Residues: CASSQTIPTSGSYNEQFF. This chain connects TRBV4-3 to TRBJ2-1, with 8 positions matching TRBD2. Germline lookup yields CDR1 LGHNA and CDR2 YSLEER. The junction had 9 bases not matched to a gene; V was cut back by 2 bases and J by 0 bases. This CDR3 region has 18 residues.

This clone was seen just once. This chain uses TRBV6-5 with TRBJ2-5, with 11 bases lining up with TRBD1. Per germline, CDR1 MNHEY and CDR2 SVGAGI. V trimming: 8 bases; J trimming: 5 bases; junction bases outside the gene matches: 7. The CDR3 totals 14 residues. CDR3 protein: CASGGQGGGETQYF. CDR3 nucleotide sequence: TGTGCCAGCGGGGGACAGGGGGGCGGGGAGACCCAGTACTTC.

The V and J genes are TRBV14 and TRBJ2-2, with 7 nucleotides matching TRBD1. CDR3 length: 15 amino acids. Germline lookup yields CDR1 SGHDN and CDR2 FVKESK. The V gene end was trimmed by 4 bases and the J gene end by 5 bases; junction bases not matched to a gene: 7. CDR3 coding DNA: TGTGCCAGCAGCCTAAGACAGGGCTTGACCGGGGAGCTGTTTTTT. Translating it yields CASSLRQGLTGELFF.

CDR3 nucleotide sequence: TGCAGCGTTGACCCCGCAACCGGAGATGAGCAGTTCTTC. Translation: CSVDPATGDEQFF. The chain joins TRBV29-1 to TRBJ2-1; no firm D call. V was clipped by 3 bases and J by 8 bases, with 14 bases between them. Germline CDR1 SQVTM, CDR2 ANQGSEA. The CDR3 runs 13 residues.

The sample holds one count of this clone. This chain connects TRBV3-1 (or the pseudogene TRBV3-2) to TRBJ1-6; D call uncertain. The V and J ends lost 1 base and 5 bases respectively, with 9 bases between them. Germline loops: CDR1 LGHDT, CDR2 YNNKEL (reference sequence). The CDR3 is 15 residues long. CDR3 residues: CASSQGMANNSPLHF. CDR3 DNA sequence: TGTGCCAGCAGCCAAGGGATGGCGAATAATTCACCCCTCCACTTT.

In this sample, this clone turned up once. J is TRBJ1-2 and V is TRBV14; D uncertain. Germline loops: CDR1 SGHDN, CDR2 FVKESK. CDR3 length equals 12 residues. V was shortened by 0 bases and J by 6 bases, with 5 bases between the two germline ends. The CDR3 sequence is CASSQDLDGYTF. In nucleotides, the CDR3 is TGTGCCAGCAGCCAAGATTTGGATGGCTACACCTTC.